This T cell receptor (beta chain) came from a study of shared clonotypes between healthy human individuals. Sequencing was performed with immunoSEQ multiplex PCR; in TCRdb, only in-frame clones are kept and a portion is missing. The repertoire consists of about 990,000 clones, with around 78% occurring once and the leading ten covering roughly 0.57%. The length of the CDR3 is 18 residues. Germline CDR1 is SNHLY and CDR2 is FYNNEI. J was trimmed by 6 bases and V by 8 bases; bases with no gene match: 19. The sequence came from a man in his late teens or twenties in good health. Some clones in this sample may be carry-over from other donors' samples. The V gene is TRBV2, the J gene TRBJ1-2, with 12 bases lining up with TRBD1. Sequenced: memory CD4+ T cells from PBMCs. Noted subset: CD45RA-negative fraction. CDR3 in DNA: TGTGCCAGCGTGCGATATTCCGGGACAGGGGGCCCACGGGATGGCTACACCTTC. Encoded protein: CASVRYSGTGGPRDGYTF.